Only one count was recorded for the clone carrying this T cell receptor (beta chain). Profiled with immunoSEQ multiplex PCR; TCRdb holds only in-frame clones, not every one. Counted here are approximately 70,000 clones, roughly nine tenths occurring once; the ten biggest clones make up around 30%. The entry originates in a study of siplizumab effects on memory and regulatory T cells. The TCR comes from a human donor in good health. The sequencing input was CD8+ T cells sorted from blood.

The CDR3 region is CASSYDRRNMNTEAFF. The CDR3 DNA reads TGTGCCAGCAGTTACGACAGACGAAACATGAACACTGAAGCTTTCTTT. The chain employs TRBV6-6 and TRBJ1-1, with a weak D call TRBD1 (5 bases). The germline V and J ends were trimmed by 2 bases and 0 bases, with 13 bases remaining between them. The CDR3 has 16 residues. Germline loops: CDR1 MNHNY, CDR2 SVGAGI (reference sequence).